The source of this TCR beta chain is a study of blood T cell repertoires in COVID-19. Study information: The United States, Italy and Spain supplied acute and convalescent COVID-19 samples. PBMCs, B-cell-depleted T cells, or T cells were the source of the cDNA or gDNA that made up the material.

Original analysis: The authors estimated nucleated cell counts from reference gene primer amplification. The data were produced by immunoSEQ multiplex PCR, yet TCRdb's version contains in-frame clones alone and is incomplete. V, J and clone size are taken as reported in that table, and D and trimming were inferred from the DNA itself. The sample contains 90,000 to 120,000 clones, 80% to 95% of which appear only once. With 5 bases clipped from V and 3 bases from J, the junction kept 10 bases outside the gene matches. The CDR3 loop spans 15 amino acids. Per the germline V gene, CDR1 is SGHVS and CDR2 is FNYEAQ.

The TCR sequence derives from a woman aged 25 to 45 with acute or convalescent COVID-19. The sequenced material came from peripheral blood. The V gene is TRBV7-6, the J gene TRBJ2-7; 7 bases fit TRBD2. The CDR3 coding sequence is TGTGCCAGCAGCCGGAGCGGGGAGGGAGGCTACGAGCAGTACTTC. Amino acid sequence: CASSRSGEGGYEQYF. Supplemented by reference TRBV7-6 and TRBJ2-7, the full variable domain reads GAGVSQSPRYKVTKRGQDVALRCDPISGHVSLYWYRQALGQGPEFLTYFNYEAQQDKSGLPNDRFSAERPEGSISTLTIQRTEQRDSAMYRCASSRSGEGGYEQYFGPGTRLTVT.